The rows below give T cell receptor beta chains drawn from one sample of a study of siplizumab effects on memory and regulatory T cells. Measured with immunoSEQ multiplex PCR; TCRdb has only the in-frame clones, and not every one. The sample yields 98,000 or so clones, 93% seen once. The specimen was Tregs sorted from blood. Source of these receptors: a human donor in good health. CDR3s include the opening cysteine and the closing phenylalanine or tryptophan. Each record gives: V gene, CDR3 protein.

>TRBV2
CASSLTGVFGNTIYF
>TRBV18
CASAALGGATDTQYF
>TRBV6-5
CASSRRGLGANVLTF
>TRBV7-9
CASSLLELAGGPNEQFF
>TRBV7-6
CASSLSPEVTYEQYF
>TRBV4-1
CASSEATGGVVETQYF
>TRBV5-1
CASSLGDRADADTQYF
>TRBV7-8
CASSLAEGTNEKLFF
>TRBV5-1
CASSPGTDNSPLHF
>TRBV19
CASSIFTGRADTQYF
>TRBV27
CASSSTINRGPNTGELFF
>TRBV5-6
CASTRPGEASYEQYF
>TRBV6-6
CASSYSMGLAETQYF
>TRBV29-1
CSVEGRVNTEAFF
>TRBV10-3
CAIKGEGANTEAFF
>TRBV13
CASSLKFEQYF
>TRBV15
CATSRLWGAEAYNEQFF
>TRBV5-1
CASSFDGGTEAFF
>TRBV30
CAWSVSGGYTF
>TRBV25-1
CASSEYGDEQYF
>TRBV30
CAWSVGYSYEQYF
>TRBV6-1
CASSAKHIKSPLHF
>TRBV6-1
CASTDNYEQYF
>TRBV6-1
CASSGRYEQYF
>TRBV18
CASSPRVGQGAENTEAFF
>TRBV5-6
CASSLAKGTPWNSPLHF
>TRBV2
CASSDGRLRETQYF
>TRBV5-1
CASRRDNRYGEAFF
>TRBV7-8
CASSLRPSYEQYF
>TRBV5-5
CASSLYGYEQYF
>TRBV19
CASSSRLRKTYEQYF
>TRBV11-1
CASSFVAGSYEQYF
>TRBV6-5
CASRPRQGMSYEQYF
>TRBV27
CASRRTTSGDSYNEQFF
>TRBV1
CTSSLRPGVAYGYTF
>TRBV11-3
CASSLDQGNEQYF
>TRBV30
CAWSTQISTDTQYF
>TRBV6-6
CASRGTSGLTSYEQYF
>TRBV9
CASSVKGNTEAFF
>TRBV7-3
CASSLTSGHEQYF
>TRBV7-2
CASSSRLGGLAKNIQYF
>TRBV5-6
CASSYSGLTDEQYF
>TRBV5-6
CASSSPGQINSPLHF